The 20 T cell receptor beta chains below were found in one sample sequenced in a study of blood T cell repertoires in COVID-19. This table comes from immunoSEQ multiplex PCR, and its TCRdb copy is limited to in-frame clones, with some not included. The table lists 80,000 to 95,000 clones, about 79% of them singletons, with roughly 4.2% in the top ten. Sample: peripheral blood. These receptors were taken from a woman between 50 and 59 years old with acute or convalescent COVID-19.

The chain is built from TRBV28 and TRBJ1-2; tentatively, D is TRBD1 (6 bases). Germline assignment: CDR1 MDHEN and CDR2 SYDVKM. The CDR3 is made up of 15 amino acids. The germline V and J ends were trimmed by 7 bases and 4 bases, with 19 bases remaining between them. The CDR3 nucleotides are TGTGCCAGCATGTCCTTAGGGCAGGGGTTCTATGGCTACACCTTC. Translation: CASMSLGQGFYGYTF.

The chain carries TRBV7-4 and TRBJ1-3; D may be TRBD1 (5 bases). Germline V gene sequence: CDR1 SGHVT, CDR2 SQSDAQ. This CDR3 comprises 20 residues. With 4 bases removed from V and 0 bases from J, the gap between germline ends came to 25 bases. This CDR3 reads CASSSPPGAGGDNSGNTIYF. Written as DNA, the CDR3 is TGTGCCAGCAGCTCCCCCCCGGGAGCCGGGGGGGATAACTCTGGAAACACCATATATTTT.

J is TRBJ1-3 and V is TRBV9, with 8 positions matching TRBD1. CDR1 is SGDLS, CDR2 YYNGEE, per germline. Germline trimming cut 3 bases from V and 0 bases from J; bases unmatched to any gene: 8. The CDR3 has 17 residues. In DNA, the CDR3 is TGTGCCAGCAGCGCTTCCCGGGACAGGAGCTCTGGAAACACCATATATTTT. Amino acids: CASSASRDRSSGNTIYF.

On this clone: An end of the junction differs from the germline gene, which may be a read error. V and J are TRBV7-2 and TRBJ1-1, with 9 bases matching TRBD1. The V gene's germline CDR1 is SGHTA and CDR2 FQGNSA. This CDR3 has 16 amino acids. The DNA for the CDR3 is TGTGCCAGCAGCTTCGGACAGGGGAGAGGGAACGCTGAAGCTTTCTTT. Translating it yields CASSFGQGRGNAEAFF.

The sample holds a few counts of this clone. CDR3 DNA sequence: TGTGCCAGCAGCTTGGGTGGGGCCGAGCAGTACTTC. It encodes CASSLGGAEQYF. The chain carries TRBV5-6 and TRBJ2-7; TRBD1 might be the D (5 bases). Germline CDR1 and CDR2: SGHDT and YYEEEE. This CDR3 region has 12 residues. The ends were cut back, 0 bases at V and 6 bases at J, with 7 bases in the middle.

The chain has TRBV5-1 and TRBJ1-1, with unresolved D. This CDR3 has 13 residues. V lost 1 base to trimming and J lost 2 bases, with 6 bases between them. Germline V gives CDR1 SGHRS, CDR2 YFSETQ. This CDR3 is CASSLSRNTEAFF. The CDR3 DNA reads as TGCGCCAGCAGCTTGAGTAGAAACACTGAAGCTTTCTTT.

This chain uses TRBV12-3 or TRBV12-4 with TRBJ1-2; 7 bases line up with TRBD1. V was clipped by 6 bases and J by 4 bases; unmatched bases: 5. The CDR3 runs 13 residues. The DNA for the CDR3 is TGTGCCAGCAGCGCAGGACAGGTCTATGGCTACACCTTC. This translates into CASSAGQVYGYTF.

The chain uses TRBV28 and TRBJ1-2; 9 bases agree with TRBD1. The CDR3 has 17 residues. Germline CDR1 and CDR2: MDHEN and SYDVKM. The V and J ends lost 6 bases and 2 bases, in that order; junction bases with no gene match: 13. This CDR3 is CASSSLGTGTRNYGYTF. Here the CDR3 DNA reads TGTGCCAGCAGCTCCCTCGGGACAGGGACCCGGAACTATGGCTACACCTTC.

This rearrangement joins TRBV12-3 or TRBV12-4 to TRBJ1-1; the D gene is possibly TRBD1 (6 bases). Trimming removed 9 bases from V and 0 bases from J, with 11 bases in between. This CDR3 has 13 residues. The DNA of the CDR3 is TGTGCCAGTGGCCCAGGGGTGAACACTGAAGCTTTCTTT. Its translation: CASGPGVNTEAFF.

The chain carries TRBV5-6 and TRBJ1-6; 7 bases align to TRBD1. Germline V gene lookup returns CDR1 SGHDT and CDR2 YYEEEE. This CDR3 spans 16 amino acids. J gave up 3 bases and V 4 bases, and 7 bases lay outside the gene matches. The CDR3 DNA is TGTGCCAGCAGCCTCGGGACAGCGCTCTATAATTCACCCCTCCACTTT. Its protein product is CASSLGTALYNSPLHF. Full variable domain (outside the CDR3, taken from reference TRBV5-6 and TRBJ1-6): DAGVTQSPTHLIKTRGQQVTLRCSPKSGHDTVSWYQQALGQGPQFIFQYYEEEERQRGNFPDRFSGHQFPNYSSELNVNALLLGDSALYLCASSLGTALYNSPLHFGNGTRLTVT.

J is TRBJ1-1 and V is TRBV5-4, with D uncertain. CDR3 length equals 12 residues. Between the trimmed V and J ends, which lost 2 bases and 1 base, there was a span of 3 bases. CDR1 is SGHNT, CDR2 YYREEE, per germline (reference sequence). CDR3 in DNA: TGTGCCAGCAGCTTACAGAACACTGAAGCTTTCTTT. Its translation: CASSLQNTEAFF.

The chain carries TRBV24-1 and TRBJ2-5, with D maybe TRBD2 (5 bases). Trimming removed 3 bases at V and 5 bases at J, with 12 bases between. The germline CDR1 and CDR2 sequences are KGHDR and SFDVKD. The length of the CDR3 is 14 residues. CDR3 sequence (DNA): TGTGCCACCAGTGATAGCGGCAGTAGCGAGACCCAGTACTTC. Protein: CATSDSGSSETQYF.

The chain couples TRBV28 to TRBJ1-2, with a tentative D call TRBD1 (6 bases). Trimming took off 6 bases at V and 6 bases at J, with 14 bases between the two ends. The germline V gene has CDR1 MDHEN and CDR2 SYDVKM. This CDR3 spans 13 amino acids. In DNA form, the CDR3 reads TGTGCCAGCAGCGGGGGGGCGAATCATGGCTACACCTTC. It specifies CASSGGANHGYTF.

A few counts support this clone. The chain employs TRBV11-2 and TRBJ2-3; D is undetermined. Trimming took 5 bases from V and 2 from J, leaving 8 bases between them. This CDR3 has 13 amino acids. Germline values: CDR1 SGHAT, CDR2 FQNNGV. In nucleotides, the CDR3 is TGTGCCAGCAGCAAGGAGCACACAGATACGCAGTATTTT. Encoded protein: CASSKEHTDTQYF. The full variable domain, completed using reference TRBV11-2 and TRBJ2-3, is EAGVAQSPRYKIIEKRQSVAFWCNPISGHATLYWYQQILGQGPKLLIQFQNNGVVDDSQLPKDRFSAERLKGVDSTLKIQPAKLEDSAVYLCASSKEHTDTQYFGPGTRLTVL.

The rearrangement uses TRBV9 and TRBJ1-1; TRBD1 might be the D (6 bases). Between the trimmed V and J ends, which lost 4 bases and 8 bases, there was a span of 9 bases. This CDR3 is 11 amino acids long. Germline lookup yields CDR1 SGDLS and CDR2 YYNGEE. This CDR3 is CASSSDREAFF. DNA of the CDR3: TGTGCCAGCAGCTCCGACAGGGAAGCTTTCTTT.

V and J are TRBV5-5 and TRBJ2-2, with D uncertain. Germline V gene lookup returns CDR1 SGHKS and CDR2 YYEKEE (reference sequence). The CDR3 has 13 residues. Trimming removed 1 base at V and 2 bases at J, with 3 bases between. The CDR3 DNA sequence: TGTGCCAGCAGCTTGCTTAACACCGGGGAGCTGTTTTTT. This translates into CASSLLNTGELFF.

Regarding this clone: The germline gene is not matched at one end of the junction; a read error may be the cause. The rearrangement links TRBV7-2 to TRBJ2-2; 12 nucleotides align to TRBD2. Germline V gene lookup returns CDR1 SGHTA and CDR2 FQGNSA. This CDR3 region has 17 residues. CDR3 sequence (DNA): TGTGCCAGCAGCCCGTCCGGACTAGCGGGGAACGCCGGGGAGCTGTTTTTT. Translating it yields CASSPSGLAGNAGELFF.

The CDR3 DNA reads TGTGCCAGCAGCCAGGACAGTCGCACAGATACGCAGTATTTT. This sequence encodes CASSQDSRTDTQYF. The chain recombines TRBV4-2 with TRBJ2-3, with D maybe TRBD1 (6 bases). CDR3 size: 14 residues. The ends were cut back, 3 bases at V and 1 base at J, with 8 bases in the middle. Germline V gives CDR1 LGHNA, CDR2 YNFKEQ.

The chain links TRBV6-2 or TRBV6-3 to TRBJ2-2, with 7 positions matching TRBD2. Germline CDR1 MNHEY, CDR2 SVGEGT. After removal of 6 bases from V and 6 bases from J, the junction contained 10 bases not matched to a gene. This CDR3 is 15 amino acids long. CDR3 amino acids: CASSLAGSVAGELFF. The CDR3 nucleotides read TGTGCCAGCAGCTTAGCGGGTAGCGTCGCCGGGGAGCTGTTTTTT.

As DNA, the CDR3 is TGTGCCAGCAGCCACGACAGTGGTGGTACAGATACGCAGTATTTT. Amino acid sequence: CASSHDSGGTDTQYF. This chain connects TRBV7-2 to TRBJ2-3; maybe TRBD1 (5 bases). Germline values: CDR1 SGHTA, CDR2 FQGNSA. This CDR3 is 15 amino acids long. V lost 5 bases and J 3 bases, leaving 15 bases between the germline ends.